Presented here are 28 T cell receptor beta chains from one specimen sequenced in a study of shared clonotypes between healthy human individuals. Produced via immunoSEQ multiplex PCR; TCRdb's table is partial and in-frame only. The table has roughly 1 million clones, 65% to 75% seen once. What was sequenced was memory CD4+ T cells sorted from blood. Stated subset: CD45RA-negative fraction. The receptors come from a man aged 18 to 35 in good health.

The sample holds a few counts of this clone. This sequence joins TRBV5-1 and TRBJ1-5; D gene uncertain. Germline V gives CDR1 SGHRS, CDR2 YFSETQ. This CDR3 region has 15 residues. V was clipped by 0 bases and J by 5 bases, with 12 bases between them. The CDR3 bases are TGCGCCAGCAGCTTGGGTCCCCTGGGAGATCAGCCCCAGCATTTT. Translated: CASSLGPLGDQPQHF. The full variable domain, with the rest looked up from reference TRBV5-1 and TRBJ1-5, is KAGVTQTPRYLIKTRGQQVTLSCSPISGHRSVSWYQQTPGQGLQFLFEYFSETQRNKGNFPGRFSGRQFSNSRSEMNVSTLELGDSALYLCASSLGPLGDQPQHFGDGTRLSIL.

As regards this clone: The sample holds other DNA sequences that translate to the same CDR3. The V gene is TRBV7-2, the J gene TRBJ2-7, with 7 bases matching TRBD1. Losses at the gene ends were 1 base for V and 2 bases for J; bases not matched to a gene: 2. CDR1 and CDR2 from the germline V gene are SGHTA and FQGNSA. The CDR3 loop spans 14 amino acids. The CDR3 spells CASSLDRGPYEQYF. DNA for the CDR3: TGTGCCAGCAGCTTAGACAGGGGCCCCTACGAGCAGTACTTC.

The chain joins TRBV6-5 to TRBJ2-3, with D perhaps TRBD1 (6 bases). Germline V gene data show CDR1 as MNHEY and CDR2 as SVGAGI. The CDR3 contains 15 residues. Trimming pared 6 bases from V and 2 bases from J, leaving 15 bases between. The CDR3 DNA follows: TGTGCCAGCAGCTATACAGGGTCCTCCACAGATACGCAGTATTTT. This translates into CASSYTGSSTDTQYF.

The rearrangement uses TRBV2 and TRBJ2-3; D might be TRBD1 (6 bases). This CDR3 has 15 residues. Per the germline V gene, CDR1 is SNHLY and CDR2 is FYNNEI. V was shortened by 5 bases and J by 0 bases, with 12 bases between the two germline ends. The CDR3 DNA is TGTGCCAGCAGTAGACAGGCTTCAAGCACAGATACGCAGTATTTT. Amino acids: CASSRQASSTDTQYF.

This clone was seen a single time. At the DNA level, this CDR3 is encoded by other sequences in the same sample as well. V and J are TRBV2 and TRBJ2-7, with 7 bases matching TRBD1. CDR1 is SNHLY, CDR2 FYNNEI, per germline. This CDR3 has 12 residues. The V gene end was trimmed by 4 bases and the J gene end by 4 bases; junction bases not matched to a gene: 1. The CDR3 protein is CASSGQGYEQYF. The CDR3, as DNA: TGTGCCAGCAGTGGACAGGGATACGAGCAGTACTTC.

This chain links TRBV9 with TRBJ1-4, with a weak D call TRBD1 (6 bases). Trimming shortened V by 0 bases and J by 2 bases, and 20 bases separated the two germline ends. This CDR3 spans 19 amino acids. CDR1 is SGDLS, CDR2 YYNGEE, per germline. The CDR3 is CASSVGVTGGLWTNEKLFF. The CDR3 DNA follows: TGTGCCAGCAGCGTAGGTGTTACGGGGGGGCTCTGGACTAATGAAAAACTGTTTTTT. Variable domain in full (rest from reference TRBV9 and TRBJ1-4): DSGVTQTPKHLITATGQRVTLRCSPRSGDLSVYWYQQSLDQGLQFLIQYYNGEERAKGNILERFSAQQFPDLHSELNLSSLELGDSALYFCASSVGVTGGLWTNEKLFFGSGTQLSVL.

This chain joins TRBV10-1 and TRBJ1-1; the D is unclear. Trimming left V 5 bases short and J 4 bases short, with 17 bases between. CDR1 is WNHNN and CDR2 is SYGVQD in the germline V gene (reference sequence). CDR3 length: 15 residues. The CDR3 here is CASSPSTVRATEAFF. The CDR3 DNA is TGCGCCAGCAGTCCGTCTACTGTGCGTGCCACTGAAGCTTTCTTT.

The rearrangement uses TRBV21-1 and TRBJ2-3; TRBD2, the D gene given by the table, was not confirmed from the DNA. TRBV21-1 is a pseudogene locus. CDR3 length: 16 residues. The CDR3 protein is CASSKCVTSGTNTQYF. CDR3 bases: TGTGCCAGCAGCAAATGTGTAACTAGCGGAACTAATACGCAGTATTTT.

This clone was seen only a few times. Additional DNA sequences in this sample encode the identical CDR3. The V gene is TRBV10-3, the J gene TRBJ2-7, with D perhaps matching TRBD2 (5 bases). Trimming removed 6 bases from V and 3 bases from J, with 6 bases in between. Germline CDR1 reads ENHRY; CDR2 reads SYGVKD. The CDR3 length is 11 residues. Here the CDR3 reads CAISGDYEQYF. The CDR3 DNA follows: TGTGCCATCAGCGGGGACTACGAGCAGTACTTC.

CDR3 coding DNA: TGCGCCAGCAGCCAAGATAACCTGGGAACTGAAGCTTTCTTT. Translation: CASSQDNLGTEAFF. The rearrangement joins TRBV4-3 to TRBJ1-1; D call uncertain. V shed 0 bases and J shed 5 bases, with 10 bases lying between them. This CDR3 comprises 14 residues. Germline V gene data show CDR1 as LGHNA and CDR2 as YSLEER.

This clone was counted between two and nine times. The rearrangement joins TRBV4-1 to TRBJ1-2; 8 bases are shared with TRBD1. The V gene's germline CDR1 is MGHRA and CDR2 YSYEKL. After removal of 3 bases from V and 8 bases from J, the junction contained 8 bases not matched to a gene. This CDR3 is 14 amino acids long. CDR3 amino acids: CASSQPGQARGYTF. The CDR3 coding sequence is TGCGCCAGCAGCCAGCCGGGACAGGCTAGAGGCTACACCTTC.

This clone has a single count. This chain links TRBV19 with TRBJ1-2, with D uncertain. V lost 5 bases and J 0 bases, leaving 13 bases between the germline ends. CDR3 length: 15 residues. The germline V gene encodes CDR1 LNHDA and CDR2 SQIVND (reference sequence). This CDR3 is CASSWQRSPNYGYTF. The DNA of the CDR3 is TGTGCCAGTAGTTGGCAGAGGAGCCCTAACTATGGCTACACCTTC.

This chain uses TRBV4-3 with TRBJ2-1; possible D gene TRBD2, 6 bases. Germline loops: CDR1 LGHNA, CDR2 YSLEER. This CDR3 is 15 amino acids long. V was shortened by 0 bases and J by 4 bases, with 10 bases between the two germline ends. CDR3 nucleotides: TGCGCCAGCAGCCAAGATCGGCGGGAATACAATGAGCAGTTCTTC. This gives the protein CASSQDRREYNEQFF.

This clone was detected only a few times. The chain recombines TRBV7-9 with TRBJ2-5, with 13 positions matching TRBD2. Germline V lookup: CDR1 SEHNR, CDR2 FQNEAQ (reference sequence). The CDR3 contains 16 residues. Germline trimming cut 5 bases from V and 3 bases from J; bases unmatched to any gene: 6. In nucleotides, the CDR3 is TGTGCCAGCAGCCCGCCGGGACTAGCGGGAAAAGAGACCCAGTACTTC. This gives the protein CASSPPGLAGKETQYF. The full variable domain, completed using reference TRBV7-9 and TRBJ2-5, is DTGVSQNPRHKITKRGQNVTFRCDPISEHNRLYWYRQTLGQGPEFLTYFQNEAQLEKSRLLSDRFSAERPKGSFSTLEIQRTEQGDSAMYLCASSPPGLAGKETQYFGPGTRLLVL.

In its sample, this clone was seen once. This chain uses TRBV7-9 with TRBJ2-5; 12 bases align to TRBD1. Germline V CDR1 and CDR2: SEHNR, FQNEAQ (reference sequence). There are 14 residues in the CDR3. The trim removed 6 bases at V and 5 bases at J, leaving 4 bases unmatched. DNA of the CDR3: TGTGCCAGCAGGGGACAGGGGGCGATCGAGACCCAGTACTTC. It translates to CASRGQGAIETQYF.

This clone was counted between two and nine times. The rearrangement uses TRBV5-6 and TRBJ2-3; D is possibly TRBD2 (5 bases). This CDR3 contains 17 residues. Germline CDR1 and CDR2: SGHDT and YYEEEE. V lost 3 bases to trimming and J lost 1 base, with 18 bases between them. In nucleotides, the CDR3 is TGTGCCAGCAGCTCCTACCCCGGGGAAGGTCGCACAGATACGCAGTATTTT. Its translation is CASSSYPGEGRTDTQYF.

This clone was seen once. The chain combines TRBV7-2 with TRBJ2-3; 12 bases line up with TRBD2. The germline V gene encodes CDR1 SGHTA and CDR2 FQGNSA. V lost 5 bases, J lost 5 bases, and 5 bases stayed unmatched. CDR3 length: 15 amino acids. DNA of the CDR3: TGTGCCAGCAGCCCGCGACTAGCGGGAGTAGATACGCAGTATTTT. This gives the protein CASSPRLAGVDTQYF.

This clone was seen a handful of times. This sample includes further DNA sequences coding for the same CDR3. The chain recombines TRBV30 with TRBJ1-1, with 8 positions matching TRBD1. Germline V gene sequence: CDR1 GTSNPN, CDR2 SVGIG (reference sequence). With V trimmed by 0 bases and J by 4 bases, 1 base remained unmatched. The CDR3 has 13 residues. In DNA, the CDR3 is TGTGCCTGGAGTGTCCAGGGGGCCACTGAAGCTTTCTTT. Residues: CAWSVQGATEAFF.

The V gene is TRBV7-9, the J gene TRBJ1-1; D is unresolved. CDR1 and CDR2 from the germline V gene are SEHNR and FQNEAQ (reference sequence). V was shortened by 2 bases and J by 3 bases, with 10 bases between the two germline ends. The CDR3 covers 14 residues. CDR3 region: CASSLKQSDTEAFF. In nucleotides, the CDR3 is TGTGCCAGCAGCTTAAAACAATCGGACACTGAAGCTTTCTTT.

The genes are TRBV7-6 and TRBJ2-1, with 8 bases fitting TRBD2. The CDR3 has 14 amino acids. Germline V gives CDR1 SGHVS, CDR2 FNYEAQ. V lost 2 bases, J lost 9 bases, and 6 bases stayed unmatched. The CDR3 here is CASSLSAGVSEQFF. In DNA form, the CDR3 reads TGTGCCAGCAGCTTATCAGCGGGAGTTTCTGAGCAGTTCTTC.

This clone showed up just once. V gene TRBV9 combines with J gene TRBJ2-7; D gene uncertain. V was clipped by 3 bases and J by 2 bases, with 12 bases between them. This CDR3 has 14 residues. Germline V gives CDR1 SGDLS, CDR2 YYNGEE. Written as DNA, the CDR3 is TGTGCCAGCAGCGCCGGTCCCGGACCCTACGAGCAGTACTTC. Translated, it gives CASSAGPGPYEQYF.

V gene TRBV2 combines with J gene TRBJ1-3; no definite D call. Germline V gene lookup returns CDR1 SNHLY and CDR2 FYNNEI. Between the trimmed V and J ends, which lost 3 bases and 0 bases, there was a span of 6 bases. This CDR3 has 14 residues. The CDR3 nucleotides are TGTGCCAGCAGTGAGGAGGGCTCTGGAAACACCATATATTTT. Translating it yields CASSEEGSGNTIYF. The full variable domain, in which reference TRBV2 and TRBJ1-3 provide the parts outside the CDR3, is EPEVTQTPSHQVTQMGQEVILRCVPISNHLYFYWYRQILGQKVEFLVSFYNNEISEKSEIFDDQFSVERPDGSNFTLKIRSTKLEDSAMYFCASSEEGSGNTIYFGEGSWLTVV.

CDR3 sequence: CASSNFRDRGQETQYF. CDR3 DNA sequence: TGTGCCAGCAGTAATTTTAGGGACAGGGGACAAGAGACCCAGTACTTC. The J gene is TRBJ2-5, the V gene TRBV5-8; 10 nucleotides line up with TRBD1. Germline CDR1 and CDR2: SGHTS and YDEGEE. Trimming removed 5 bases from V and 2 bases from J; junction bases left unmatched: 9. CDR3 length: 16 amino acids.

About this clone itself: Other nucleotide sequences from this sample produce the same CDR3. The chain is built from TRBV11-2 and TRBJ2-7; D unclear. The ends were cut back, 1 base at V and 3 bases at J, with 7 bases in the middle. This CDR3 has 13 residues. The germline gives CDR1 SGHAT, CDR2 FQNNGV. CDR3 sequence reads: CASSLGAIYEQYF. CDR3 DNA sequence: TGTGCCAGCAGCTTAGGGGCGATCTACGAGCAGTACTTC.

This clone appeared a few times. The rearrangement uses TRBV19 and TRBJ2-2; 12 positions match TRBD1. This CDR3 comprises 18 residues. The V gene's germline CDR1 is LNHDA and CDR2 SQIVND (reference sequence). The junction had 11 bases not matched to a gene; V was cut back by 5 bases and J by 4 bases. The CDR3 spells CASSPSPGQGAITGELFF. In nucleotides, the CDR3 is TGTGCCAGTAGTCCTTCCCCGGGACAGGGGGCGATCACCGGGGAGCTGTTTTTT.

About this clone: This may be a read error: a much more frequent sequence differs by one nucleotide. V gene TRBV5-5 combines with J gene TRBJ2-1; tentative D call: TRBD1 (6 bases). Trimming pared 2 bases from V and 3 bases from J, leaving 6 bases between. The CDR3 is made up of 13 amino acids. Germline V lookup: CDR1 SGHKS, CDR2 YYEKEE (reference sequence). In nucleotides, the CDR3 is TGTGCCAGCAGCTTACAGGGCTACAATGAGCAGTTCTTC. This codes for CASSLQGYNEQFF.

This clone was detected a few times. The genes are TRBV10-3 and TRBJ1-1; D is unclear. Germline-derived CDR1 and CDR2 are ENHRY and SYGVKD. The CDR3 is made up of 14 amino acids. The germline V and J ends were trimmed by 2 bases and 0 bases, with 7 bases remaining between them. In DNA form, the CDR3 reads TGTGCCATCAGTGAGGGTGTGCTGAACACTGAAGCTTTCTTT. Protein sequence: CAISEGVLNTEAFF.

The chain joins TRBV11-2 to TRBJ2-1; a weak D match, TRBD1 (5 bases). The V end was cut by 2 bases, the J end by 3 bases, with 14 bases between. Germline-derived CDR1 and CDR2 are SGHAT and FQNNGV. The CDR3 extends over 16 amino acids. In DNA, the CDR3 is TGTGCCAGCAGCTTATCCTCGACAGCTGGCTACAATGAGCAGTTCTTC. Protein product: CASSLSSTAGYNEQFF.